Following are 27 T cell receptor beta chains from one sample sequenced in a study of T cell responses to AZD1222 COVID-19 vaccine. Libraries were prepared by immunoSEQ multiplex PCR; TCRdb keeps only in-frame clonotypes and omits some of them. The table lists under 130,000 clones, about 85% of them singletons, with 2% to 3% in the top ten. The sequenced sample was peripheral blood, obtained 28 days after the second AZD1222 dose. These receptors were collected from an adult who received the AZD1222 COVID-19 vaccine.

The chain uses TRBV27 and TRBJ2-4, with D possibly being TRBD1 (6 bases). CDR1 is MNHEY, CDR2 SMNVEV, per germline (reference sequence). The CDR3 runs 16 residues. Deletions cut 5 bases from V and 2 bases from J, with 16 bases between. The CDR3 DNA reads as TGTGCCAGCAGTGACCTACAGGGTCATACCAAAAACATTCAGTACTTC. It translates to CASSDLQGHTKNIQYF.

The CDR3 DNA reads TGTGCCAGCAGCTTAGGACGGCAGATCAATCAGCCCCAGCATTTT. It translates to CASSLGRQINQPQHF. This chain uses TRBV7-2 with TRBJ1-5; no reliable D call. Germline V gene sequence: CDR1 SGHTA, CDR2 FQGNSA. Trimming stripped 1 base from V and 3 bases from J, with 10 bases between. This CDR3 comprises 15 residues.

The genes are TRBV27 and TRBJ2-3; 8 bases align to TRBD2. The germline V gene has CDR1 MNHEY and CDR2 SMNVEV (reference sequence). This CDR3 spans 15 amino acids. The V and J ends lost 7 bases and 3 bases, in that order; junction bases with no gene match: 9. The CDR3 spells CASNKAGDWTDTQYF. CDR3 nucleotide sequence: TGTGCCAGCAACAAAGCGGGAGACTGGACAGATACGCAGTATTTT.

The V gene is TRBV6-5, the J gene TRBJ2-7; TRBD1 or TRBD2 may be the D gene (5 bases each). V gave up 6 bases and J gave up 0 bases, with 12 bases separating them. The CDR3 is made up of 14 amino acids. CDR1 MNHEY and CDR2 SVGAGI come from the germline V gene. The CDR3 DNA reads TGTGCCAGCAGGAGCCGGGACCACTCCTACGAGCAGTACTTC. This encodes CASRSRDHSYEQYF.

The V and J genes are TRBV29-1 and TRBJ2-7; the D call may be TRBD1 or TRBD2 (5 bases each). The germline V gene encodes CDR1 SQVTM and CDR2 ANQGSEA. The V end was cut by 2 bases, the J end by 4 bases, with 9 bases between. The CDR3 runs to 12 residues. This CDR3 is CSVENEGYEQYF. The CDR3 DNA sequence: TGCAGCGTTGAAAATGAGGGGTACGAGCAGTACTTC.

CDR3 in amino acids: CASIDRQNEKLFF. CDR3 DNA: TGTGCCAGCATCGACAGGCAGAATGAAAAACTGTTTTTT. This sequence joins TRBV6-5 and TRBJ1-4; maybe TRBD1 (6 bases). Deletions cut 7 bases from V and 5 bases from J, with 11 bases between. CDR1 and CDR2 from the germline V gene are MNHEY and SVGAGI. There are 13 residues in the CDR3.

This clone has a handful of counts. The chain has TRBV9 and TRBJ2-1, with 15 bases fitting TRBD2. The V gene's germline CDR1 is SGDLS and CDR2 YYNGEE. This CDR3 spans 18 amino acids. The V gene end was trimmed by 4 bases and the J gene end by 7 bases; junction bases not matched to a gene: 12. DNA of the CDR3: TGTGCCAGCAGCCTCGCTACCCGGACTAGCGGGAGGGGGAATGAGCAGTTCTTC. It yields the protein CASSLATRTSGRGNEQFF.

The chain has TRBV20-1 and TRBJ1-2; D unclear. In germline, CDR1 is DFQATT, CDR2 SNEGSKA (reference sequence). This CDR3 is built from 10 residues. Between the trimmed V and J ends, which lost 5 bases and 3 bases, there was a span of 4 bases. The DNA of the CDR3 is TGCAGTGCTCCTTACTATGGCTACACCTTC. Translation: CSAPYYGYTF.

The J gene is TRBJ1-6, the V gene TRBV9; tentative D call: TRBD1 (5 bases). The CDR3 runs to 14 residues. Germline-derived CDR1 and CDR2 are SGDLS and YYNGEE. V was clipped by 2 bases and J by 6 bases, with 9 bases between them. CDR3 sequence reads: CASSVAGSNSPLHF. The CDR3 DNA follows: TGTGCCAGCAGCGTGGCAGGGAGTAATTCACCCCTCCACTTT.

V usage is TRBV6-5 and J usage is TRBJ1-1; 7 bases line up with TRBD1. V was clipped by 6 bases and J by 4 bases; unmatched bases: 5. The CDR3 consists of 13 residues. CDR1 is MNHEY and CDR2 is SVGAGI in the germline V gene. The CDR3 protein is CASSRGRGTEAFF. The DNA for the CDR3 is TGTGCCAGCAGCAGGGGGAGGGGCACTGAAGCTTTCTTT.

This chain joins TRBV7-9 and TRBJ2-3, with D perhaps matching TRBD1 (5 bases). The germline V gene has CDR1 SEHNR and CDR2 FQNEAQ (reference sequence). This CDR3 is built from 14 residues. Deletions cut 8 bases from V and 3 bases from J, with 15 bases between. The CDR3 DNA reads TGTGCCAGCGGGGCCCTCCGTGGAACAGATACGCAGTATTTT. It encodes CASGALRGTDTQYF.

The chain joins TRBV27 to TRBJ1-1; D gene uncertain. Per the germline V gene, CDR1 is MNHEY and CDR2 is SMNVEV (reference sequence). There are 14 residues in the CDR3. Trimming shortened V by 6 bases and J by 0 bases, and 11 bases separated the two germline ends. CDR3 loop: CASRQQGLNTEAFF. The CDR3 DNA sequence: TGTGCCAGCAGGCAACAAGGGTTGAACACTGAAGCTTTCTTT.

The chain employs TRBV5-4 and TRBJ2-6; D is uncertain. V was pared by 10 bases and J by 1 base, with 12 bases between. The CDR3 covers 14 residues. Germline CDR1 reads SGHNT; CDR2 reads YYREEE (reference sequence). CDR3: CAGKLGSGANVLTF. The CDR3 DNA follows: TGTGCCGGGAAGTTGGGGTCTGGGGCCAACGTCCTGACTTTC.

The gene calls are TRBV10-3 and TRBJ1-1, with D perhaps TRBD1 (5 bases). The germline gives CDR1 ENHRY, CDR2 SYGVKD. This CDR3 has 15 amino acids. The germline V and J ends were trimmed by 5 bases and 1 base, with 14 bases remaining between them. The CDR3, as DNA: TGTGCCATCAGTCGATCGGACGGACAGAACACTGAAGCTTTCTTT. Translation gives CAISRSDGQNTEAFF.

The chain recombines TRBV19 with TRBJ2-3, with 11 nucleotides matching TRBD2. V dropped 5 bases and J dropped 2; count of bases not matched to a gene: 6. The germline V gene encodes CDR1 LNHDA and CDR2 SQIVND (reference sequence). This CDR3 comprises 16 residues. The CDR3 is CASSPASGRTTDTQYF. The CDR3 coding sequence is TGTGCCAGTAGTCCGGCTAGCGGGAGGACCACAGATACGCAGTATTTT.

The rearrangement uses TRBV30 and TRBJ2-5, with no clear D. The V gene's germline CDR1 is GTSNPN and CDR2 SVGIG (reference sequence). The ends were cut back, 0 bases at V and 4 bases at J, with 3 bases in the middle. The CDR3 consists of 11 residues. As DNA, the CDR3 is TGTGCCTGGAGTGTGAGAGAGACCCAGTACTTC. It translates to CAWSVRETQYF.

This rearrangement joins TRBV6-5 to TRBJ2-1; D perhaps matches TRBD2 (6 bases). The germline gives CDR1 MNHEY, CDR2 SVGAGI. The CDR3 consists of 14 residues. The V end lost 7 bases, the J end lost 5 bases, and 15 bases lay between the germline ends. CDR3 DNA sequence: TGTGCCAGCAATCGGCGCGGGACGAACAATGAGCAGTTCTTC. Translating it yields CASNRRGTNNEQFF.

This clone showed up just once. The gene calls are TRBV20-1 and TRBJ2-4; no definite D call. V shed 3 bases and J shed 8 bases, with 14 bases lying between them. The germline CDR1 and CDR2 sequences are DFQATT and SNEGSKA (reference sequence). The CDR3 is 13 residues long. CDR3 DNA: TGCAGTGCTAGTGTTGTGGTAGACCACATTCAGTACTTC. Translated: CSASVVVDHIQYF.

The V gene is TRBV5-6, the J gene TRBJ2-5; D possibly corresponds to TRBD2 (7 bases). CDR3 length: 15 amino acids. V lost 0 bases and J 5 bases, leaving 14 bases between the germline ends. The germline V gene has CDR1 SGHDT and CDR2 YYEEEE. Here the CDR3 DNA reads TGTGCCAGCAGCTTGGGCGTGGGGGGGCTTGAGACCCAGTACTTC. Encoded protein: CASSLGVGGLETQYF.

This sequence joins TRBV15 and TRBJ2-5; D may be TRBD1 (6 bases). The germline V gene encodes CDR1 LNHNV and CDR2 YYDKDF (reference sequence). Trimming stripped 3 bases from V and 4 bases from J, with 18 bases between. The length of the CDR3 is 16 residues. CDR3 in DNA: TGTGCCACCAGCAGCCTTTCACAGGGCCGGACAGAGACCCAGTACTTC. Encoded protein: CATSSLSQGRTETQYF.

The chain joins TRBV19 to TRBJ2-1, with D uncertain. This CDR3 comprises 14 residues. The germline V gene encodes CDR1 LNHDA and CDR2 SQIVND (reference sequence). V was cut by 3 bases and J by 4 bases, with 10 bases left in between. DNA of the CDR3: TGTGCCAGTAGTATTTTTACGGAATACAATGAGCAGTTCTTC. Translated, it gives CASSIFTEYNEQFF. The whole variable domain, filled in from reference TRBV19 and TRBJ2-1, reads DGGITQSPKYLFRKEGQNVTLSCEQNLNHDAMYWYRQDPGQGLRLIYYSQIVNDFQKGDIAEGYSVSREKKESFPLTVTSAQKNPTAFYLCASSIFTEYNEQFFGPGTRLTVL.

This clone was observed a single time. This chain links TRBV28 with TRBJ2-3; 10 bases agree with TRBD2. The germline gives CDR1 MDHEN, CDR2 SYDVKM. V was clipped by 5 bases and J by 1 base; unmatched bases: 12. The CDR3 contains 18 residues. The CDR3 loop is CASSKSGRAGGGTDTQYF. Here the CDR3 DNA reads TGTGCCAGCAGTAAAAGCGGGAGGGCCGGAGGTGGCACAGATACGCAGTATTTT.

This clone has just a few counts. CDR3 sequence (DNA): TGTGCCAGCACCTCCCAACCGGGGGGGGGTTTGTCATCTAGCACAGATACGCAGTATTTT. This encodes CASTSQPGGGLSSSTDTQYF. The chain carries TRBV27 and TRBJ2-3, with 8 bases fitting TRBD2. CDR3 length: 20 amino acids. V trimming: 7 bases; J trimming: 0 bases; junction bases outside the gene matches: 21. Germline CDR1 and CDR2: MNHEY and SMNVEV (reference sequence).

The chain recombines TRBV27 with TRBJ1-5; 8 bases are shared with TRBD1. Germline lookup yields CDR1 MNHEY and CDR2 SMNVEV (reference sequence). The junction had 21 bases not matched to a gene; V was cut back by 5 bases and J by 0 bases. The CDR3 loop spans 21 amino acids. This CDR3 reads CASSPSGVTGVRRYSNQPQHF. The CDR3, as DNA: TGTGCCAGCAGTCCCTCCGGGGTGACAGGGGTCCGAAGATATAGCAATCAGCCCCAGCATTTT.

This chain uses TRBV10-1 with TRBJ2-5; possible D gene TRBD1, 5 bases. The V end lost 4 bases, the J end lost 1 base, and 16 bases lay between the germline ends. The germline V gene encodes CDR1 WNHNN and CDR2 SYGVQD (reference sequence). The CDR3 consists of 16 residues. CDR3 DNA: TGCGCCAGCAGTGGCGATAGAACGACAGTCCAAGAGACCCAGTACTTC. Protein: CASSGDRTTVQETQYF.

This chain links TRBV6-5 with TRBJ2-6, with a tentative D call TRBD2 (7 bases). Germline CDR1 reads MNHEY; CDR2 reads SVGAGI. This CDR3 is built from 15 residues. V lost 6 bases, J lost 6 bases, and 15 bases lay in between. The CDR3 region is CASRFGGRQANVLTF. The CDR3 DNA follows: TGTGCCAGCAGGTTCGGGGGGCGCCAGGCCAACGTCCTGACTTTC.

This chain joins TRBV9 and TRBJ2-1; a possible D gene is TRBD1 (5 bases). The V and J ends lost 0 bases and 7 bases respectively, with 14 bases between them. The CDR3 loop spans 15 amino acids. Germline CDR1 and CDR2: SGDLS and YYNGEE. CDR3 amino acids: CASSVGVAGLNEQFF. The CDR3 DNA reads TGTGCCAGCAGCGTAGGGGTGGCAGGGTTAAATGAGCAGTTCTTC. The full variable domain, with the rest looked up from reference TRBV9 and TRBJ2-1, is DSGVTQTPKHLITATGQRVTLRCSPRSGDLSVYWYQQSLDQGLQFLIQYYNGEERAKGNILERFSAQQFPDLHSELNLSSLELGDSALYFCASSVGVAGLNEQFFGPGTRLTVL.